This TCR beta chain was found in a study of cytomegalovirus exposure and HLA in healthy donors. Findings and limits, study-wide: Sequencing likely generated an artifact that appeared as a cluster of highly shared sequence variants.

To note about this clone: No antigen is known for it.

At sampling all donors were nominally healthy, likely with unrecorded immune exposures. PCR involved 60 Vbeta and 13 Jbeta primers. Profiled with immunoSEQ multiplex PCR; TCRdb holds only in-frame clones, not every one. The sample records 200,000 or so clones, around 85% being singletons. CDR3 size: 16 residues. Looked up from germline, CDR1 is SGHRS and CDR2 is YFSETQ. Trimming pared 0 bases from V and 0 bases from J, leaving 7 bases between. Sequencing was done on a sample of PBMCs. The rearrangement uses TRBV5-1 and TRBJ2-6; D gene uncertain. This receptor was taken from a man in his fifties in good health and CMV-seronegative. The CDR3 loop reads CASSLAPSSGANVLTF. CDR3 nucleotide sequence: TGCGCCAGCAGCTTGGCCCCGTCCTCTGGGGCCAACGTCCTGACTTTC.